The 10 T cell receptor beta chains reported below all come from one sample, sequenced in a study of T cell repertoires in cytomegalovirus infection. TCRdb re-called the reads through MiXCR, storing one row per CDR3 protein. The table has about 400,000 distinct CDR3 sequences, 15% to 20% seen once. The sample was PBMCs. These receptors all stem from a human donor in good health (CMV status not recorded). Some clones in this sample may be carry-over from other donors' samples.

The V call is TRBV20-1, the J call TRBJ2-5, with 7 nucleotides matching TRBD1. The germline CDR1 and CDR2 sequences are DFQATT and SNEGSKA (reference sequence). There are 15 residues in the CDR3. Germline trimming cut 0 bases from V and 5 bases from J; bases unmatched to any gene: 9. As DNA, the CDR3 is TGCAGTGCTAGAGATCCCCGACAGGGCGGTGAGACCCAGTACTTC. This codes for CSARDPRQGGETQYF.

This clonotype was counted between two and nine times. The chain uses TRBV12-3 or TRBV12-4 and TRBJ2-7; TRBD2 aligns across 7 bases. V trimming: 5 bases; J trimming: 3 bases; junction bases outside the gene matches: 7. The CDR3 loop spans 14 amino acids. The CDR3, as DNA: TGTGCCAGCAGTCCTCCTAGCGGATTCTACGAGCAGTACTTC. This translates into CASSPPSGFYEQYF.

In this sample, this clonotype turned up many times. The V call is TRBV7-2, the J call TRBJ2-3, with 9 bases that match TRBD2. The V and J ends lost 1 base and 0 bases, in that order; junction bases with no gene match: 5. CDR3 length equals 17 residues. Germline values: CDR1 SGHTA, CDR2 FQGNSA. This CDR3 is CASSLGGAGGSTDTQYF. CDR3 coding DNA: TGTGCCAGCAGCTTAGGGGGGGCGGGGGGGAGCACAGATACGCAGTATTTT.

This clonotype has more than one count but fewer than ten. The V and J genes are TRBV7-8 and TRBJ1-6; 7 nucleotides align to TRBD1. V lost 1 base and J lost 5; bases outside the gene matches: 5. The CDR3 extends over 16 amino acids. In germline, CDR1 is SGHVS, CDR2 FQNEAQ. CDR3 DNA sequence: TGTGCCAGCAGCTTAGGGGACAGTCTGAATAATTCACCCCTCCACTTT. Its translation is CASSLGDSLNNSPLHF.

At least ten counts were recorded for this clonotype. This chain links TRBV7-2 with TRBJ2-1, with D uncertain. Germline V gene data show CDR1 as SGHTA and CDR2 as FQGNSA. CDR3 length: 14 amino acids. Trimming left V 6 bases short and J 2 bases short, with 11 bases between. The chain's CDR3 is CASSLGRPYNEQFF. The DNA for the CDR3 is TGTGCCAGCAGTCTCGGACGGCCCTACAATGAGCAGTTCTTC.

The rearrangement uses TRBV11-2 and TRBJ1-1; 7 bases match TRBD1. The CDR3 is 14 amino acids. V lost 4 bases, J lost 3 bases, and 5 bases stayed unmatched. Germline CDR1 reads SGHAT; CDR2 reads FQNNGV. DNA for the CDR3: TGTGCCAGCAGCTGGAAGGGGGCGTACACTGAAGCTTTCTTT. The encoded protein is CASSWKGAYTEAFF.

This clonotype was counted between two and nine times. This chain links TRBV27 with TRBJ1-2; D gene unclear. V lost 7 bases and J 6 bases, leaving 15 bases between the germline ends. CDR3 length: 13 residues. Germline CDR1 and CDR2: MNHEY and SMNVEV (reference sequence). The CDR3 region has the DNA TGTGCCAGCATGACTGTGAATGGACATGGCTACACCTTC. This translates into CASMTVNGHGYTF.

This clonotype has just a few counts. The rearrangement joins TRBV12-3 or TRBV12-4 to TRBJ2-5, with 15 bases aligning to TRBD2. The CDR3 covers 17 residues. J was trimmed by 5 bases and V by 5 bases; bases with no gene match: 9. CDR3 amino acids: CASSPRTSGRALETQYF. The CDR3 DNA is TGTGCCAGCAGTCCACGGACTAGCGGGAGGGCCCTTGAGACCCAGTACTTC.

V and J are TRBV19 and TRBJ2-1, with 9 bases matching TRBD2. V lost 5 bases, J lost 7 bases, and 12 bases stayed unmatched. The CDR3 has 16 residues. Germline-derived CDR1 and CDR2 are LNHDA and SQIVND (reference sequence). DNA of the CDR3: TGTGCCAGTAGTTTGACTCTAGCGGGATTTCTAAATGAGCAGTTCTTC. Protein: CASSLTLAGFLNEQFF.

Ten or more counts support this clonotype. The chain uses TRBV7-8 and TRBJ2-5; unclear D gene. The CDR3 runs 15 residues. Germline values: CDR1 SGHVS, CDR2 FQNEAQ. V lost 5 bases, J lost 0 bases, and 13 bases lay in between. The CDR3 bases are TGTGCCAGCAGCGCCGAAGACTCATACCAAGAGACCCAGTACTTC. The encoded protein is CASSAEDSYQETQYF.